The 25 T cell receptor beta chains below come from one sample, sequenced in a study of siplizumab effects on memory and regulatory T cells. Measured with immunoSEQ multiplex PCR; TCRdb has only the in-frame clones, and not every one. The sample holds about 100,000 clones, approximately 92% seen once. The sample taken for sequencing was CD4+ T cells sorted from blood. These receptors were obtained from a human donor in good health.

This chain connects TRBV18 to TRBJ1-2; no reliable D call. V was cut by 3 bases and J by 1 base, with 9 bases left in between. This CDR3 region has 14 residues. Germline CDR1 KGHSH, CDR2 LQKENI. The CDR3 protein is CASSPPRDNYGYTF. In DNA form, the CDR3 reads TGTGCCAGCTCACCGCCGAGGGATAACTATGGCTACACCTTC.

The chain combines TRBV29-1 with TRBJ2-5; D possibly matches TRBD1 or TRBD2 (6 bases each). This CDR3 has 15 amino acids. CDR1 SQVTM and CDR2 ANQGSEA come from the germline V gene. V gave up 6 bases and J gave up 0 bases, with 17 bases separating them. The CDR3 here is CSVRGLGADQETQYF. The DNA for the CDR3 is TGCAGCGTACGGGGGCTCGGCGCAGACCAAGAGACCCAGTACTTC.

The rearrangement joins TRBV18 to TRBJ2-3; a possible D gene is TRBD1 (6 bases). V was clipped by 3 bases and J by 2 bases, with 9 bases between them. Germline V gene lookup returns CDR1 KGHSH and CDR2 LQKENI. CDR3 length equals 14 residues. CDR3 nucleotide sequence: TGTGCCAGCTCACCGCTGGGGGCCACAGATACGCAGTATTTT. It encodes CASSPLGATDTQYF.

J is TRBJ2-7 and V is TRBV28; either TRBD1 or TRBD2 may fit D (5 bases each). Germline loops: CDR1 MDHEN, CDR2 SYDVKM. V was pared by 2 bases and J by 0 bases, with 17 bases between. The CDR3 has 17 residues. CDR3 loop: CASSLPSVVGVSYEQYF. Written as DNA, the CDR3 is TGTGCCAGCAGTTTACCCAGTGTCGTGGGGGTCTCCTACGAGCAGTACTTC. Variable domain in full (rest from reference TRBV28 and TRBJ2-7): DVKVTQSSRYLVKRTGEKVFLECVQDMDHENMFWYRQDPGLGLRLIYFSYDVKMKEKGDIPEGYSVSREKKERFSLILESASTNQTSMYLCASSLPSVVGVSYEQYFGPGTRLTVT.

In DNA, the CDR3 is TGTGCCAGCAGCCGACCGGACAGACCCTACGAGCAGTACTTC. This gives the protein CASSRPDRPYEQYF. The rearrangement joins TRBV5-4 to TRBJ2-7; D possibly corresponds to TRBD1 (6 bases). Germline V gene sequence: CDR1 SGHNT, CDR2 YYREEE (reference sequence). This CDR3 comprises 14 residues. The V end lost 4 bases, the J end lost 2 bases, and 13 bases lay between the germline ends.

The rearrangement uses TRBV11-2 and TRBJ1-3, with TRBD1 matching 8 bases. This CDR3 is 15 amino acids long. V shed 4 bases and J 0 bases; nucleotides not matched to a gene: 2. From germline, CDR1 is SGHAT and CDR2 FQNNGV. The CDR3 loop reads CASSSGQVSGNTIYF. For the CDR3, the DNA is TGTGCCAGCAGCTCGGGACAGGTCTCTGGAAACACCATATATTTT.

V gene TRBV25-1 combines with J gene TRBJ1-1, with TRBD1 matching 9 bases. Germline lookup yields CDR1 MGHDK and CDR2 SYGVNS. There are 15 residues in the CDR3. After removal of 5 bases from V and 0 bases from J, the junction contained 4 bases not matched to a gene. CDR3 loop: CASSIGTGMNTEAFF. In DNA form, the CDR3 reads TGTGCCAGCAGTATAGGGACAGGGATGAACACTGAAGCTTTCTTT.

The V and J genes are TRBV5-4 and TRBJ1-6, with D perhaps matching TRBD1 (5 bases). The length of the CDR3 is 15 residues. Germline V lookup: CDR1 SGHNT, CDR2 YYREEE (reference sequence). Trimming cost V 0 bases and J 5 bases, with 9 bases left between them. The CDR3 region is CASSLGGVDNSPLHF. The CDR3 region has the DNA TGTGCCAGCAGCTTGGGGGGGGTCGATAATTCACCCCTCCACTTT. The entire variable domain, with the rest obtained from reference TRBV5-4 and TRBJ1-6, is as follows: ETGVTQSPTHLIKTRGQQVTLRCSSQSGHNTVSWYQQALGQGPQFIFQYYREEENGRGNFPPRFSGLQFPNYSSELNVNALELDDSALYLCASSLGGVDNSPLHFGNGTRLTVT.

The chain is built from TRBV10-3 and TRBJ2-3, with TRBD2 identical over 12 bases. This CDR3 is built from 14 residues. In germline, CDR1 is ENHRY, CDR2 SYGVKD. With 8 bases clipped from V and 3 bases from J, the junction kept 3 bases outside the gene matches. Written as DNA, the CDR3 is TGTGCCATCCTAGCGGGGGGGCCGACAGATACGCAGTATTTT. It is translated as CAILAGGPTDTQYF.

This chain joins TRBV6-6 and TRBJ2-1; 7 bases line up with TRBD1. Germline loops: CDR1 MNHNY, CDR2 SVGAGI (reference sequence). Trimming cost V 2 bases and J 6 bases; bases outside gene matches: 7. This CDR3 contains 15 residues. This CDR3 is CASSYTWDRLNEQFF. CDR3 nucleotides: TGTGCCAGCAGTTACACCTGGGACAGACTCAATGAGCAGTTCTTC.

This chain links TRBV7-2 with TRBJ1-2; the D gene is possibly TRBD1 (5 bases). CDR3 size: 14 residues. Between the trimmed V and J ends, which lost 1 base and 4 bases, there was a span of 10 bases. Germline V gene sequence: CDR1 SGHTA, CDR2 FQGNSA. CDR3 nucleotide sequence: TGTGCCAGCAGCTTAGATGGGACCCTCTATGGCTACACCTTC. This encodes CASSLDGTLYGYTF.

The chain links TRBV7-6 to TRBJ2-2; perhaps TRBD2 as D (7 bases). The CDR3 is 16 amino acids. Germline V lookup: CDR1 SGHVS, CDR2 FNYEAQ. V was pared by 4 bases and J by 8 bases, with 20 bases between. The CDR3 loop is CASSSFPGTTGGELFF. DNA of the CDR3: TGTGCCAGCAGCTCTTTTCCCGGGACTACAGGGGGGGAGCTGTTTTTT. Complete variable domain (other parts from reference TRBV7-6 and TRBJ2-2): GAGVSQSPRYKVTKRGQDVALRCDPISGHVSLYWYRQALGQGPEFLTYFNYEAQQDKSGLPNDRFSAERPEGSISTLTIQRTEQRDSAMYRCASSSFPGTTGGELFFGEGSRLTVL.

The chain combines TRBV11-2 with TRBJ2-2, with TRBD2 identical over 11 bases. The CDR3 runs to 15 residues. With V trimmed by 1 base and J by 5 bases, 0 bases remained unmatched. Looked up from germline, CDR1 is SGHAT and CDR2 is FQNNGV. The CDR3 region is CASSLGLAGTGELFF. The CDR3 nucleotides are TGTGCCAGCAGCTTAGGACTAGCGGGGACCGGGGAGCTGTTTTTT.

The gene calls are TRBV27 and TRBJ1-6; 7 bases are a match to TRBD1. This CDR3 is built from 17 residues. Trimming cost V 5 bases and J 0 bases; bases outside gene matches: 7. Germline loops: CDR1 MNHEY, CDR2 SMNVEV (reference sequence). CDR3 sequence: CASSTHRGASYNSPLHF. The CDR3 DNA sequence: TGTGCCAGCAGTACCCACAGGGGTGCCTCCTATAATTCACCCCTCCACTTT.

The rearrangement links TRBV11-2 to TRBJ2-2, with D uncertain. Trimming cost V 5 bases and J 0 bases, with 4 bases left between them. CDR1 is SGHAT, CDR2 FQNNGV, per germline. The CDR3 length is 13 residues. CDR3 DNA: TGTGCCAGCAGCCCGACGAACACCGGGGAGCTGTTTTTT. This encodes CASSPTNTGELFF.

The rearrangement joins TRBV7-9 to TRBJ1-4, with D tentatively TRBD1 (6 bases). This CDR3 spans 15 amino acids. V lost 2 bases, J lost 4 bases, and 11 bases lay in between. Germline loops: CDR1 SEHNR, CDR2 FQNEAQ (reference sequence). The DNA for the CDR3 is TGTGCCAGCAGCTTATTGGACAGAGATAATGAAAAACTGTTTTTT. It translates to CASSLLDRDNEKLFF.

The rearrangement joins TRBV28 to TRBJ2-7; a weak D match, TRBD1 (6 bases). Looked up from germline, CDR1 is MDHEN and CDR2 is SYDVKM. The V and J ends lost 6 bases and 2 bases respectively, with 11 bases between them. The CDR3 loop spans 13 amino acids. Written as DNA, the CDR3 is TGTGCCAGCAGCAGACAGGAACCCTACGAGCAGTACTTC. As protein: CASSRQEPYEQYF.

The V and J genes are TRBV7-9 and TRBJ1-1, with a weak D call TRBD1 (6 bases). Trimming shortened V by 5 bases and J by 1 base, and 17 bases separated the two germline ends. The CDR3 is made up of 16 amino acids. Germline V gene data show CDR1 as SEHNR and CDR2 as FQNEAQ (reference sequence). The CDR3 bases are TGTGCCAGCAGCCCCGGACAGAAACTTACGAACACTGAAGCTTTCTTT. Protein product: CASSPGQKLTNTEAFF.

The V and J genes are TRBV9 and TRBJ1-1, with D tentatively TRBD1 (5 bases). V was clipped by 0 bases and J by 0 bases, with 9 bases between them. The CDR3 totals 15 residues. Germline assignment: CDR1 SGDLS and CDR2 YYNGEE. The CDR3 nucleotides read TGTGCCAGCAGCGTAGCGGGGACCCTGAACACTGAAGCTTTCTTT. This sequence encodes CASSVAGTLNTEAFF.

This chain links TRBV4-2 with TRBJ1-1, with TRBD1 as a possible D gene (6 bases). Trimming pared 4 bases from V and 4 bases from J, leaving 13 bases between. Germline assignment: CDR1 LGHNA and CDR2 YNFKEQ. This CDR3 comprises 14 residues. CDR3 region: CASSPSGVGTEAFF. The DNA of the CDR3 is TGTGCCAGCAGCCCATCAGGGGTGGGCACTGAAGCTTTCTTT.

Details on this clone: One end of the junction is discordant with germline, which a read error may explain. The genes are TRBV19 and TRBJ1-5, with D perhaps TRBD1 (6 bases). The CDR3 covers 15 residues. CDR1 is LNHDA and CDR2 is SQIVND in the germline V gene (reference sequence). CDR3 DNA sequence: TGTGCCAGTAGTATCGGGACATCCAGCAACCAGCCCCAGCATTTT. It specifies CASSIGTSSNQPQHF.

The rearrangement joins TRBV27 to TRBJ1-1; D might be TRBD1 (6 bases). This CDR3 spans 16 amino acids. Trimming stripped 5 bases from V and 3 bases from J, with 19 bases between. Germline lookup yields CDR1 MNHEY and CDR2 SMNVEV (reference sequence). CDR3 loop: CASSPRVGRGYTEAFF. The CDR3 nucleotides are TGTGCCAGCAGTCCCCGGGTCGGCAGGGGATACACTGAAGCTTTCTTT.

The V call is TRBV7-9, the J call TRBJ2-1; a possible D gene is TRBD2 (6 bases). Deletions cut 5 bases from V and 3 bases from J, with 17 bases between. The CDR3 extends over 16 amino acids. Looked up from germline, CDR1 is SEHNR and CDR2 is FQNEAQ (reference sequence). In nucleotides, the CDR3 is TGTGCCAGCAGCCCCCTGAGGTGGACTAACTACAATGAGCAGTTCTTC. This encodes CASSPLRWTNYNEQFF.

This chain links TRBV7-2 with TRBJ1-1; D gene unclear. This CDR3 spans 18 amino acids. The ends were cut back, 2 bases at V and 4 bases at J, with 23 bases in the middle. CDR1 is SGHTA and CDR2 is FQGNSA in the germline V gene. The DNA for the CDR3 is TGTGCCAGCAGCTTAATACGGATGGTAAGGGTATGGGGCACTGAAGCTTTCTTT. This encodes CASSLIRMVRVWGTEAFF.

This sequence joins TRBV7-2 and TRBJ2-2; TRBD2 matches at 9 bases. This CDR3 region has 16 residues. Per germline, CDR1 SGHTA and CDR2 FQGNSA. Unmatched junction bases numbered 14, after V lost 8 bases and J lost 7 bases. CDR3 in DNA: TGTGCCAGCTGCCTAGCGGGGACACTGGGGGGCGGGGAGCTGTTTTTT. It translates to CASCLAGTLGGGELFF.